These 24 T cell receptor beta chains share one sample of origin, sequenced in a study of cytomegalovirus exposure and HLA in healthy donors. Primers: 60 Vbeta forward and 13 Jbeta reverse. TCRdb's table, derived via immunoSEQ multiplex PCR, lists solely in-frame clones and lacks some. Of 40,000 to 50,000 clones listed, around 74% are singletons. Source material: PBMCs. These receptors all come from a man aged 25 to 40 in good health and CMV-seronegative.

This chain joins TRBV11-2 and TRBJ1-2; D call uncertain. CDR1 SGHAT and CDR2 FQNNGV come from the germline V gene. The CDR3 has 17 amino acids. V lost 1 base to trimming and J lost 4 bases, with 19 bases between them. CDR3 sequence reads: CASSLGAGSPGSYGYTF. The CDR3 coding sequence is TGTGCCAGCAGCTTAGGGGCCGGGAGCCCAGGATCCTATGGCTACACCTTC. Based on the CDR3 plus reference TRBV11-2 and TRBJ1-2, the full variable domain is EAGVAQSPRYKIIEKRQSVAFWCNPISGHATLYWYQQILGQGPKLLIQFQNNGVVDDSQLPKDRFSAERLKGVDSTLKIQPAKLEDSAVYLCASSLGAGSPGSYGYTFGSGTRLTVV.

The chain has TRBV4-1 and TRBJ2-7; the match to TRBD2 covers 14 bases. CDR3 length: 16 residues. The J segment lost 3 bases and the V segment lost 4 bases, leaving 5 bases of the junction unmatched. CDR1 and CDR2 from the germline V gene are MGHRA and YSYEKL. The CDR3 DNA follows: TGCGCCAGCAGCCCGAGACTAGCGGGAGGGAGCTACGAGCAGTACTTC. This codes for CASSPRLAGGSYEQYF.

This chain joins TRBV5-1 and TRBJ2-1; 9 nucleotides line up with TRBD2. Trimming took 2 bases from V and 4 from J; bases not matched to a gene: 10. Germline V gene data show CDR1 as SGHRS and CDR2 as YFSETQ. The length of the CDR3 is 17 residues. The CDR3 DNA follows: TGCGCCAGCAGCTTCCGGGGAGGTAGCGGGAGTTACAATGAGCAGTTCTTC. Amino acid sequence: CASSFRGGSGSYNEQFF.

The chain employs TRBV19 and TRBJ2-1, with a possible D match to TRBD1 (6 bases). V was shortened by 6 bases and J by 7 bases, with 19 bases between the two germline ends. Germline lookup yields CDR1 LNHDA and CDR2 SQIVND (reference sequence). The CDR3 is made up of 15 amino acids. The DNA for the CDR3 is TGTGCCAGTAGCTCACCAGGGGATGCGCTTAATGAGCAGTTCTTC. Translating gives CASSSPGDALNEQFF.

As regards this clone: At one of its ends the junction is not consistent with the germline gene, which may arise from a read error. The J gene is TRBJ2-7, the V gene TRBV7-9, with a weak D call TRBD1 (6 bases). Per germline, CDR1 SEHNR and CDR2 FQNEAQ (reference sequence). CDR3 length: 12 residues. The CDR3 bases are TGTTCCAGCAGCTTACAGGGTTACGAGCAGTACTTC. It encodes CSSSLQGYEQYF.

This clone was seen more than once but under ten times. One junction end does not reproduce the germline sequence, and a read error may be involved. The chain couples TRBV20-1 to TRBJ2-7; 7 bases align to TRBD1. There are 11 residues in the CDR3. From germline, CDR1 is DFQATT and CDR2 SNEGSKA (reference sequence). CDR3 sequence: CSARRGQLEHF. The CDR3, as DNA: TGCAGTGCTAGGAGGGGACAGTTAGAACACTTC.

This chain uses TRBV25-1 with TRBJ1-2; D call uncertain. Trimming shortened V by 0 bases and J by 2 bases, and 7 bases separated the two germline ends. CDR3 size: 14 residues. Per the germline V gene, CDR1 is MGHDK and CDR2 is SYGVNS. CDR3 loop: CASSEYWQNYGYTF. CDR3 in DNA: TGTGCCAGCAGTGAATATTGGCAAAACTATGGCTACACCTTC.

J is TRBJ2-7 and V is TRBV27, with TRBD2 matching over 7 bases. The J segment lost 4 bases and the V segment lost 6 bases, leaving 6 bases of the junction unmatched. The germline V gene encodes CDR1 MNHEY and CDR2 SMNVEV (reference sequence). CDR3 length equals 13 residues. The CDR3 loop reads CASSTSDRYEQYF. The CDR3 DNA reads TGTGCCAGCAGCACTAGCGACCGATACGAGCAGTACTTC.

This rearrangement joins TRBV4-1 to TRBJ2-5, with 9 bases that match TRBD1. The V gene end was trimmed by 3 bases and the J gene end by 2 bases; junction bases not matched to a gene: 13. The CDR3 totals 18 residues. Looked up from germline, CDR1 is MGHRA and CDR2 is YSYEKL. The CDR3 is CASSHTRPGQGQQETQYF. The CDR3 DNA follows: TGCGCCAGCAGCCATACCCGACCGGGACAGGGACAGCAAGAGACCCAGTACTTC.

The V gene is TRBV5-1, the J gene TRBJ1-1; D unclear. The V and J ends lost 2 bases and 7 bases respectively, with 6 bases between them. The length of the CDR3 is 11 residues. Germline values: CDR1 SGHRS, CDR2 YFSETQ. The DNA for the CDR3 is TGCGCCAGCAGCTTACGCGATGAAGCTTTCTTT. Its protein product is CASSLRDEAFF.

A few counts support this clone. The J gene is TRBJ2-1, the V gene TRBV13; 14 bases fit TRBD2. V trimming: 5 bases; J trimming: 4 bases; junction bases outside the gene matches: 7. The CDR3 runs to 17 residues. The germline V gene encodes CDR1 PRHDT and CDR2 FYEKMQ (reference sequence). The DNA for the CDR3 is TGTGCCAGCAGCACAGGGACTAGCGGGAGTTTGTACAATGAGCAGTTCTTC. Residues: CASSTGTSGSLYNEQFF. Drawing the rest from reference TRBV13 and TRBJ2-1, the complete variable domain is AAGVIQSPRHLIKEKRETATLKCYPIPRHDTVYWYQQGPGQDPQFLISFYEKMQSDKGSIPDRFSAQQFSDYHSELNMSSLELGDSALYFCASSTGTSGSLYNEQFFGPGTRLTVL.

V gene TRBV9 combines with J gene TRBJ2-7, with a tentative D call TRBD2 (6 bases). Per the germline V gene, CDR1 is SGDLS and CDR2 is YYNGEE. V dropped 0 bases and J dropped 6 bases, with 13 bases sitting between them. The length of the CDR3 is 14 residues. The CDR3 region has the DNA TGTGCCAGCAGCGTAGACCCATCGGAGGGCGAGCAGTACTTC. This translates into CASSVDPSEGEQYF.

This chain connects TRBV5-1 to TRBJ1-1, with TRBD1 matching over 11 bases. The length of the CDR3 is 15 residues. After removal of 4 bases from V and 4 bases from J, the junction contained 6 bases not matched to a gene. Germline CDR1 and CDR2: SGHRS and YFSETQ. Written as DNA, the CDR3 is TGCGCCAGCAGCGGAGCCGGGACAGGGGGCACTGAAGCTTTCTTT. It translates to CASSGAGTGGTEAFF.

The chain combines TRBV6-4 with TRBJ2-2; D might be TRBD1 (6 bases). V shed 2 bases and J shed 8 bases, with 12 bases lying between them. The CDR3 is made up of 14 amino acids. The germline CDR1 and CDR2 sequences are MRHNA and SNTAGT. The CDR3 coding sequence is TGTGCCAGCAGTGACAACAGGGTGCTTGGGGAGCTGTTTTTT. Its protein is CASSDNRVLGELFF.

In nucleotides, the CDR3 is TGCGCCAGCAGCTTGATGACACGGACTAGCGGGAGAGGGTGGAGGACCGGGGAGCTGTTTTTT. It codes for CASSLMTRTSGRGWRTGELFF. The rearrangement uses TRBV5-1 and TRBJ2-2; 13 bases fit TRBD2. The CDR3 has 21 amino acids. V dropped 1 base and J dropped 5; count of bases not matched to a gene: 17. Germline CDR1 and CDR2: SGHRS and YFSETQ.

The rearrangement links TRBV29-1 to TRBJ2-7; 7 nucleotides agree with TRBD2. V trimming: 2 bases; J trimming: 5 bases; junction bases outside the gene matches: 3. The CDR3 consists of 12 residues. Germline loops: CDR1 SQVTM, CDR2 ANQGSEA. CDR3 sequence reads: CSVEPTSDEQYF. CDR3 DNA sequence: TGCAGCGTTGAACCAACTAGCGACGAGCAGTACTTC.

The chain has TRBV5-1 and TRBJ2-3, with 16 bases identical to TRBD2. Looked up from germline, CDR1 is SGHRS and CDR2 is YFSETQ. The CDR3 length is 19 residues. Losses at the gene ends were 2 bases for V and 1 base for J; bases not matched to a gene: 7. The CDR3 bases are TGCGCCAGCAGCTTATCGGGACTAGCGGGAGGGAACCGCACAGATACGCAGTATTTT. This sequence encodes CASSLSGLAGGNRTDTQYF. The full variable domain, with the rest looked up from reference TRBV5-1 and TRBJ2-3, is KAGVTQTPRYLIKTRGQQVTLSCSPISGHRSVSWYQQTPGQGLQFLFEYFSETQRNKGNFPGRFSGRQFSNSRSEMNVSTLELGDSALYLCASSLSGLAGGNRTDTQYFGPGTRLTVL.

The chain uses TRBV20-1 and TRBJ2-3, with a possible D match to TRBD2 (5 bases). Deletions cut 3 bases from V and 5 bases from J, with 6 bases between. This CDR3 comprises 11 residues. CDR1 and CDR2 (germline): DFQATT, SNEGSKA (reference sequence). This CDR3 reads CSASREDTQYF. CDR3 DNA: TGCAGTGCTAGTCGGGAAGATACGCAGTATTTT.

The V and J genes are TRBV6-5 and TRBJ2-1; possibly TRBD2 for D (5 bases). Germline V gives CDR1 MNHEY, CDR2 SVGAGI. With 5 bases removed from V and 4 bases from J, the gap between germline ends came to 9 bases. This CDR3 has 13 amino acids. The CDR3 sequence: CASSRGLYNEQFF. The CDR3 coding sequence is TGTGCCAGCAGTCGAGGACTGTACAATGAGCAGTTCTTC.

The V gene is TRBV6-1, the J gene TRBJ2-1; D might be TRBD2 (6 bases). V was cut by 3 bases and J by 5 bases, with 14 bases left in between. The CDR3 runs 15 residues. Per germline, CDR1 MNHNS and CDR2 SASEGT. The CDR3 reads CASSDAWEAHNEQFF. Written as DNA, the CDR3 is TGTGCCAGCAGTGACGCGTGGGAGGCCCACAATGAGCAGTTCTTC.

The rearrangement uses TRBV29-1 and TRBJ2-3, with 7 bases matching TRBD2. This CDR3 contains 17 residues. J was trimmed by 2 bases and V by 4 bases; bases with no gene match: 15. CDR1 and CDR2 (germline): SQVTM, ANQGSEA. In nucleotides, the CDR3 is TGCAGCGTTGTGATGTTTCGGCTAGCGGACGACACAGATACGCAGTATTTT. Residues: CSVVMFRLADDTDTQYF.

This clone was counted between two and nine times. The chain has TRBV9 and TRBJ1-6; 9 nucleotides agree with TRBD1. The V segment lost 5 bases and the J segment 5 bases; nucleotides outside the gene matches: 2. The V gene's germline CDR1 is SGDLS and CDR2 YYNGEE. CDR3 length equals 14 residues. CDR3 in amino acids: CASRGQGNNSPLHF. In DNA, the CDR3 is TGTGCCAGCAGGGGACAGGGTAATAATTCACCCCTCCACTTT.

The chain combines TRBV30 with TRBJ1-2; 8 bases map to TRBD1. V lost 5 bases and J lost 1; bases outside the gene matches: 3. In germline, CDR1 is GTSNPN, CDR2 SVGIG (reference sequence). The CDR3 totals 13 residues. For the CDR3, the DNA is TGTGCCTGGTCAGGGGGCCGTAACTATGGCTACACCTTC. It specifies CAWSGGRNYGYTF.

The genes are TRBV19 and TRBJ2-2; a weak D match, TRBD2 (6 bases). The CDR3 loop spans 14 amino acids. The germline CDR1 and CDR2 sequences are LNHDA and SQIVND (reference sequence). Between the trimmed V and J ends, which lost 7 bases and 4 bases, there was a span of 13 bases. The CDR3 loop reads CASKEGLLTGELFF. CDR3 sequence (DNA): TGTGCCAGTAAAGAGGGACTTCTCACCGGGGAGCTGTTTTTT.